The TCR beta chain under discussion was sequenced for a study of T cell responses to AZD1222 COVID-19 vaccine. Study-level results: Regions 160-218 and 743-854 dominated among vaccine-associated CD4 TCRs spanning spike. A reported finding is that nearly half of spike-specific TCRs target unmutated variant regions. Donors were largely white British and mainly female; clonal diversity was possibly underestimated. Just 5 to 7 AZD1222 recipients tested seropositive at baseline.

This clone showed up just once. As yet, its antigen is unknown. Per the germline V gene, CDR1 is MNHNS and CDR2 is SASEGT. V lost 7 bases, J lost 8 bases, and 11 bases lay in between. The CDR3 runs to 12 residues. Only in-frame clones appear in the TCRdb table, and some are missing; sequencing was by immunoSEQ multiplex PCR. The sample records 130,000 or so clones, approximately 86% being singletons. The sample consisted of peripheral blood, taken on day 0 of AZD1222 vaccination. The chain joins TRBV6-1 to TRBJ2-2, with D uncertain. The TCR was taken from an adult in good health. The CDR3 DNA follows: TGTGCCAGCACCCTTGGGGTAGGGGAGCTGTTTTTT. Protein product: CASTLGVGELFF.